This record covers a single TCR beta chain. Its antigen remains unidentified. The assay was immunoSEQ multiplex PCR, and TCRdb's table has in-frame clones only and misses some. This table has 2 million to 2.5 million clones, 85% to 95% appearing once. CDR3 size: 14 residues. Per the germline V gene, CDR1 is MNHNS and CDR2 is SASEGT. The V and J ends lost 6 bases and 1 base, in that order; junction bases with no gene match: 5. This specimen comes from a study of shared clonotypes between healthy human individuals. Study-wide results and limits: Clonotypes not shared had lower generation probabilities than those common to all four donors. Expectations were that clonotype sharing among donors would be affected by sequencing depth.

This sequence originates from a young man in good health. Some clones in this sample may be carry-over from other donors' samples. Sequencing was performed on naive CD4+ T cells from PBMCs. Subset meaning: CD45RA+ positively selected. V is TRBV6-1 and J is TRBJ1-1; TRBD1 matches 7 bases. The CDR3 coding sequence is TGTGCCAGCAGATGGACAGGTGGGAACACTGAAGCTTTCTTT. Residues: CASRWTGGNTEAFF.